This record covers a single T cell receptor beta chain. The data stem from a study of blood T cell repertoires in COVID-19. Across the study: Specimens from acute and convalescent COVID-19 originated in the United States, Italy and Spain.

This CDR3 region has 15 residues. V shed 3 bases and J 8 bases; nucleotides not matched to a gene: 7. Germline-derived CDR1 and CDR2 are SGHRS and YFSETQ. The method was immunoSEQ multiplex PCR; TCRdb's version includes in-frame clones alone and lacks a portion of them. The repertoire holds 35,000 to 45,000 clones, with 85% as singletons. Sequenced input: peripheral blood. The TCR was taken from a human donor in a cohort sampled during active COVID-19. The chain combines TRBV5-1 with TRBJ1-4, with 10 bases identical to TRBD1. This CDR3 is CASSSTGTGDEKLFF. The CDR3 DNA follows: TGCGCCAGCAGCTCGACCGGGACAGGGGACGAAAAACTGTTTTTT.